This TCR beta chain was found in a study of patients and donors after allogeneic stem cell transplantation. This clonotype showed up just a few times. Germline V lookup: CDR1 SQVTM, CDR2 ANQGSEA. The CDR3 extends over 10 amino acids. V was shortened by 7 bases and J by 1 base, with 4 bases between the two germline ends. TCRdb called the RT-PCR reads again in MiXCR, with one record for every CDR3 protein. The sample includes approximately 200,000 distinct CDR3 sequences, more than 35% of them seen just once. This receptor was obtained from a human donor who was either an allogeneic HSCT recipient or a stem cell or donor lymphocyte infusion donor (not recorded which). It is not recorded whose cells these are; they may come from a transplant donor. The sample consisted of blood, either unsorted or a sorted T cell fraction (not recorded which). The rearrangement uses TRBV29-1 and TRBJ1-1, with D hard to call. CDR3 sequence reads: CSGENTEAFF. CDR3 nucleotides: TGCAGCGGGGAGAACACTGAAGCTTTCTTT.